Given below is one T cell receptor beta chain in context. Its specificity is not known. These data are taken from a study of T cell responses to AZD1222 COVID-19 vaccine. Study-level results: Across spike, vaccine-associated CD4 TCRs were found, dominant at 160-218 and 743-854. Receipt of two AZD1222 doses was followed by a rise in Spike-specific TCR breadth and depth. Only a handful of individuals given AZD1222 were seropositive at baseline.

Repertoires were generated with immunoSEQ multiplex PCR, while TCRdb's copy carries only in-frame clones and drops some. The table shows 80,000 to 100,000 clones, with around nine tenths occurring only once. CDR1 and CDR2 from the germline V gene are SGHTS and YDEGEE. Trimming shortened V by 0 bases and J by 3 bases, and 12 bases separated the two germline ends. This CDR3 comprises 15 residues. This sequence joins TRBV5-8 and TRBJ1-1; D is undetermined. The source material was peripheral blood, sampled 28 days after the second AZD1222 dose. The clonotype originates from an adult who received the AZD1222 COVID-19 vaccine. In DNA, the CDR3 is TGTGCCAGCAGCTTGGGTGCTCCACGGGACACTGAAGCTTTCTTT. Translation gives CASSLGAPRDTEAFF.